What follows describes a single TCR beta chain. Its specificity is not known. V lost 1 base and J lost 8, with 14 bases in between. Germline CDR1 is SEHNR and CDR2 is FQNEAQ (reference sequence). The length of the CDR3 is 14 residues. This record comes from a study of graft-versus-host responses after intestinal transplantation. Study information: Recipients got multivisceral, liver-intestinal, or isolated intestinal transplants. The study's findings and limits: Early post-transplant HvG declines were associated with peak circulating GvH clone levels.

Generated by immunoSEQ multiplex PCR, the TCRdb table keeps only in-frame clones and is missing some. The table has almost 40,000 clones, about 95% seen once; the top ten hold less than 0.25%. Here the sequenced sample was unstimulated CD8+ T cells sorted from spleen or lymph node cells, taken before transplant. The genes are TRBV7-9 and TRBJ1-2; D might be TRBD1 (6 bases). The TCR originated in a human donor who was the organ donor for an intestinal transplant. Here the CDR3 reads CASSLGPGAGGYTF. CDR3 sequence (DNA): TGTGCCAGCAGCTTAGGGCCGGGGGCTGGAGGCTACACCTTC.